The source of this T cell receptor (beta chain) is a study of control samples from healthy donors and cancer patients (dated by TCRdb to 2018 to 2021). The CDR3 runs 14 amino acids, cysteine and phenylalanine included. This entry keeps only the CDR3 DNA: 42 bases, framed from base 1. V is shortened by 2 bases, J by 1 base, and the region joining them spans 10 bases. CDR1 and CDR2 were assigned from the germline V gene (reference sequence) as SGHNT and YYREEE. This clone was observed once. Its antigen specificity is not known. No quality values exist for individual bases; no much larger clone is one base distant. Library preparation employed the immunoSEQ multiplex PCR assay. Drawn from immuneACCESS, this table holds only the in-frame rearrangements with V and J called that TCRdb kept. Clones are partly lost; checked studies trace under half to an unresolved V gene and leave the rest unexplained. The sample profile shows 75,000 to 100,000 clones; roughly 91% of them were found once. Of the sample, 5.5% to 7% is held by the ten largest clones.

The sample comprised blood. This clonotype was sampled from a man in his forties or fifties in good health. This receptor chain uses TRBV5-4 and TRBJ2-7; the D gene cannot be named for sure. CDR3 reads: CASSFAGRSYEQYF. The nucleotide sequence reads as follows: TGTGCCAGCAGCTTCGCAGGTCGTTCCTACGAGCAGTACTTC.